These 15 T cell receptor beta chains were all obtained from the same sample, sequenced in a study of cytomegalovirus exposure and HLA in healthy donors. Primers for the PCR totalled 60 Vbeta and 13 Jbeta. The table came from immunoSEQ multiplex PCR; TCRdb's copy has only in-frame clones and leaves some out. The sample carries about 150,000 clones, around 88% recorded once. The sample was PBMCs. The receptors were gathered from a woman between 18 and 29 years old in good health and CMV-seronegative.

To note about this clone: One end of the junction fails to match germline, which may point to a read error. The chain carries TRBV6-5 and TRBJ1-4, with D possibly TRBD1 on 5 matching bases. CDR1 and CDR2 (germline): MNHEY, SVGAGI. This CDR3 has 15 amino acids. The CDR3 DNA is TGTGCCTGCAGCCCAACCCGGGACTGGGATGAAAAACTGTTTTTT. It specifies CACSPTRDWDEKLFF.

The gene calls are TRBV5-4 and TRBJ2-3, with 7 nucleotides matching TRBD2. Looked up from germline, CDR1 is SGHNT and CDR2 is YYREEE (reference sequence). This CDR3 region has 15 residues. V shed 4 bases, J shed 2 bases, and the junction held 7 bases outside the gene matches. The CDR3: CASSKESGNTDTQYF. Written as DNA, the CDR3 is TGTGCCAGCAGCAAAGAAAGCGGGAACACAGATACGCAGTATTTT. The full variable domain, with the rest looked up from reference TRBV5-4 and TRBJ2-3, is ETGVTQSPTHLIKTRGQQVTLRCSSQSGHNTVSWYQQALGQGPQFIFQYYREEENGRGNFPPRFSGLQFPNYSSELNVNALELDDSALYLCASSKESGNTDTQYFGPGTRLTVL.

This chain uses TRBV7-9 with TRBJ2-6, with a tentative D call TRBD1 (5 bases). Germline lookup yields CDR1 SEHNR and CDR2 FQNEAQ (reference sequence). The germline V and J ends were trimmed by 0 bases and 2 bases, with 8 bases remaining between them. CDR3 length equals 16 residues. The CDR3 DNA sequence: TGTGCCAGCAGCTTAGCTGGCAGGGCTGGGGCCAACGTCCTGACTTTC. Its protein product is CASSLAGRAGANVLTF.

V and J are TRBV5-5 and TRBJ2-7; D not resolved. The ends were cut back, 4 bases at V and 0 bases at J, with 14 bases in the middle. Germline CDR1 reads SGHKS; CDR2 reads YYEKEE (reference sequence). CDR3 length equals 15 residues. CDR3 sequence (DNA): TGTGCCAGCAGCCTTACAGTGTCTATCTCCTACGAGCAGTACTTC. Its protein product is CASSLTVSISYEQYF.

The CDR3 nucleotides are TGTGCCAGCAGCTTCCCGGGACTAGCGGGAAATGAGCAGTTCTTC. This encodes CASSFPGLAGNEQFF. This sequence joins TRBV7-9 and TRBJ2-1, with 13 bases matching TRBD2. The CDR3 is 15 amino acids. Germline assignment: CDR1 SEHNR and CDR2 FQNEAQ (reference sequence). V dropped 3 bases and J dropped 7; count of bases not matched to a gene: 3.

The genes are TRBV4-1 and TRBJ2-3; weak D call: TRBD1 (6 bases). Germline loops: CDR1 MGHRA, CDR2 YSYEKL. The CDR3 length is 14 residues. Trimming took off 3 bases at V and 5 bases at J, with 12 bases between the two ends. The CDR3 nucleotides read TGCGCCAGCAGCCAGAGACAGGACGGAGATACGCAGTATTTT. Translated: CASSQRQDGDTQYF.

The rearrangement uses TRBV28 and TRBJ2-7, with D unresolved. The germline V and J ends were trimmed by 5 bases and 4 bases, with 9 bases remaining between them. Germline CDR1 and CDR2: MDHEN and SYDVKM. The length of the CDR3 is 12 residues. CDR3 bases: TGTGCCAGCAGTGCCACAATGTACGAGCAGTACTTC. Its protein product is CASSATMYEQYF.

There are a few counts of this clone. The chain uses TRBV6-1 and TRBJ1-3; 8 nucleotides match TRBD1. Germline V gene sequence: CDR1 MNHNS, CDR2 SASEGT. The CDR3 contains 15 residues. V lost 4 bases to trimming and J lost 4 bases; unmatched junction nucleotides: 6. The CDR3 spells CASSAGTGGGNTIYF. CDR3 DNA sequence: TGTGCCAGCAGTGCCGGGACAGGAGGGGGAAACACCATATATTTT.

The gene calls are TRBV10-3 and TRBJ1-1; tentative D call: TRBD1 (6 bases). Germline V gives CDR1 ENHRY, CDR2 SYGVKD. The germline V and J ends were trimmed by 3 bases and 1 base, with 15 bases remaining between them. This CDR3 comprises 16 residues. For the CDR3, the DNA is TGTGCCATCAGTGATTGGGCTGGACAGAGGAACACTGAAGCTTTCTTT. It yields the protein CAISDWAGQRNTEAFF.

This rearrangement joins TRBV27 to TRBJ1-2, with 7 bases identical to TRBD1. The CDR3 runs to 15 residues. Trimming at V came to 5 bases and at J to 1 base, leaving 7 bases not matched to a gene. Germline V lookup: CDR1 MNHEY, CDR2 SMNVEV (reference sequence). This CDR3 reads CASSPGTEHNYGYTF. The CDR3 nucleotides read TGTGCCAGCAGTCCTGGGACAGAGCATAACTATGGCTACACCTTC.

Note on this clone: At one end, the junction sequence differs from germline, possibly due to a read error. The chain carries TRBV7-9 and TRBJ1-4, with D unclear. This CDR3 is built from 16 residues. Germline V CDR1 and CDR2: SEHNR, FQNEAQ (reference sequence). The CDR3 region is CSSSLVSSSTNEKLFF. The CDR3 DNA is TGTTCCAGCAGCTTAGTCAGTAGCTCAACTAATGAAAAACTGTTTTTT. The full variable domain, rest sourced from reference TRBV7-9 and TRBJ1-4, is DTGVSQNPRHKITKRGQNVTFRCDPISEHNRLYWYRQTLGQGPEFLTYFQNEAQLEKSRLLSDRFSAERPKGSFSTLEIQRTEQGDSAMYLCSSSLVSSSTNEKLFFGSGTQLSVL.

The chain links TRBV5-1 to TRBJ2-5, with 7 bases fitting TRBD2. The DNA end favors TRBJ2-7, so the J call may be wrong. This CDR3 spans 15 amino acids. CDR1 and CDR2 from the germline V gene are SGHRS and YFSETQ. The CDR3 DNA sequence: TGCGCCAGCAGCTTGGGTCCTAGCGGCTCCTACGAGCAGTACTTC. Its protein is CASSLGPSGSYEQYF.

This sequence joins TRBV6-5 and TRBJ1-6, with D possibly matching TRBD1 (5 bases). CDR3 length equals 15 residues. Germline assignment: CDR1 MNHEY and CDR2 SVGAGI. Trimming removed 4 bases at V and 7 bases at J, with 14 bases between. CDR3 residues: CASSSSGRENSPLHF. The CDR3 DNA reads as TGTGCCAGCAGTTCCTCGGGGCGAGAGAATTCACCCCTCCACTTT.

The gene calls are TRBV6-1 and TRBJ1-6, with 8 bases aligning to TRBD1. The CDR3 consists of 13 residues. Per the germline V gene, CDR1 is MNHNS and CDR2 is SASEGT. V shed 6 bases and J 10 bases; nucleotides not matched to a gene: 5. The CDR3 DNA reads TGTGCCAGCAGGGAGACAGGGGTCTCACCCCTCCACTTT. Amino acids: CASRETGVSPLHF.

This clone was seen only a few times. The chain is built from TRBV10-3 and TRBJ1-3, with D possibly being TRBD1 (5 bases). The V gene's germline CDR1 is ENHRY and CDR2 SYGVKD. This CDR3 has 13 residues. With 3 bases removed from V and 3 bases from J, the gap between germline ends came to 6 bases. DNA for the CDR3: TGTGCCATCAGTGACAGGGATGGAAACACCATATATTTT. Its protein is CAISDRDGNTIYF.